The 24 T cell receptor beta chains listed next were all sequenced from one sample in a study of multiple sclerosis patients with progressive multifocal leukoencephalopathy. Specified time point: more than 5 months of natalizumab therapy. Only in-frame clones appear in the TCRdb table, and some are missing; sequencing was by immunoSEQ multiplex PCR. This sample yields about 30,000 clones, of which roughly nine tenths are seen a single time; roughly 1.6% belongs to the top ten. The starting material was PBMCs, obtained from a patient treated with natalizumab. The origin of the receptors is a human donor with multiple sclerosis.

This rearrangement joins TRBV5-4 to TRBJ2-5; D unresolved. The V gene lost 3 bases and the J gene lost 5 bases, with 8 bases spanning the gap. Germline CDR1 is SGHNT and CDR2 is YYREEE (reference sequence). The CDR3 length is 12 residues. The CDR3 sequence is CASSSPPETQYF. CDR3 DNA: TGTGCCAGCAGCTCGCCCCCCGAGACCCAGTACTTC.

The CDR3 reads CASSFPGSNQPQHF. The CDR3 coding sequence is TGTGCCAGCAGTTTTCCGGGTAGCAATCAGCCCCAGCATTTT. The chain links TRBV28 to TRBJ1-5, with D hard to call. V lost 3 bases to trimming and J lost 0 bases, with 6 bases between them. Germline CDR1 reads MDHEN; CDR2 reads SYDVKM. This CDR3 has 14 amino acids.

This clone was observed once. V usage is TRBV29-1 and J usage is TRBJ1-1; D is ambiguous. Germline lookup yields CDR1 SQVTM and CDR2 ANQGSEA. This CDR3 has 10 residues. Trimming took off 6 bases at V and 1 base at J, with 3 bases between the two ends. CDR3 residues: CSVPNTEAFF. The CDR3, as DNA: TGCAGCGTCCCGAACACTGAAGCTTTCTTT.

The chain links TRBV5-1 to TRBJ2-4; 7 positions agree with TRBD1. Trimming removed 7 bases from V and 9 bases from J; junction bases left unmatched: 7. Germline assignment: CDR1 SGHRS and CDR2 YFSETQ. The CDR3 is 12 amino acids. Written as DNA, the CDR3 is TGCGCCAGCGGCGGACAGGCCGGCATTCAGTACTTC. Translated, it gives CASGGQAGIQYF.

This clone was observed once. The J gene is TRBJ1-1, the V gene TRBV29-1; 8 nucleotides align to TRBD1. The trim removed 7 bases at V and 5 bases at J, leaving 6 bases unmatched. Germline CDR1 SQVTM, CDR2 ANQGSEA. The CDR3 spans 12 residues. CDR3 nucleotides: TGCAGCGCACGGACAGGGAGTACTGAAGCTTTCTTT. It is translated as CSARTGSTEAFF.

The J gene is TRBJ1-2, the V gene TRBV2, with D unclear. The V end was cut by 2 bases, the J end by 5 bases, with 6 bases between. Germline CDR1 and CDR2: SNHLY and FYNNEI. The CDR3 runs 12 residues. Here the CDR3 reads CASSESAYGYTF. CDR3 nucleotides: TGTGCCAGCAGTGAATCTGCGTATGGCTACACCTTC. Drawing the rest from reference TRBV2 and TRBJ1-2, the complete variable domain is EPEVTQTPSHQVTQMGQEVILRCVPISNHLYFYWYRQILGQKVEFLVSFYNNEISEKSEIFDDQFSVERPDGSNFTLKIRSTKLEDSAMYFCASSESAYGYTFGSGTRLTVV.

The chain carries TRBV27 and TRBJ2-1; TRBD2 aligns across 7 bases. This CDR3 has 14 residues. V was pared by 6 bases and J by 7 bases, with 9 bases of the junction left unmatched. In germline, CDR1 is MNHEY, CDR2 SMNVEV (reference sequence). CDR3 coding DNA: TGTGCCAGCAGCCGGGCGGGAGCAGGAAATGAGCAGTTCTTC. This sequence encodes CASSRAGAGNEQFF.

This chain uses TRBV29-1 with TRBJ2-7, with 10 positions matching TRBD2. CDR3 length: 17 residues. Germline trimming cut 1 base from V and 4 bases from J; bases unmatched to any gene: 13. The V gene's germline CDR1 is SQVTM and CDR2 ANQGSEA. CDR3: CSVEGVVLAGVRYEQYF. The CDR3 bases are TGCAGCGTTGAAGGAGTTGTTCTAGCGGGAGTTAGATACGAGCAGTACTTC.

This clone has only one observation. The V gene is TRBV7-9, the J gene TRBJ1-1; D is uncertain. V was pared by 4 bases and J by 1 base, with 7 bases between. The CDR3 is made up of 13 amino acids. CDR1 and CDR2 from the germline V gene are SEHNR and FQNEAQ (reference sequence). DNA of the CDR3: TGTGCCAGCAGCTCTGATTCGAACACTGAAGCTTTCTTT. Translating it yields CASSSDSNTEAFF.

The J gene is TRBJ1-4, the V gene TRBV27; TRBD1 might be the D (6 bases). The CDR3 length is 13 residues. V dropped 6 bases and J dropped 8 bases, with 13 bases sitting between them. In germline, CDR1 is MNHEY, CDR2 SMNVEV (reference sequence). CDR3 loop: CASRPQGLEKLFF. In DNA, the CDR3 is TGTGCCAGCAGGCCGCAGGGGTTGGAAAAACTGTTTTTT.

This clone appeared once. The V gene is TRBV5-3, the J gene TRBJ1-4; D is perhaps TRBD1 or TRBD2 (5 bases each). Near its end, the DNA agrees better with TRBJ2-2, so the J call may be wrong. TRBV5-3 is an open reading frame, and its role is uncertain. This CDR3 contains 9 residues. CDR3 nucleotides: TGTGCCCCTGGGACGGAGCTGTTTTTT. Its protein product is CAPGTELFF.

CDR3 bases: TGTGCCAGCTCACGGACAGGGGATAGCTCCTACGAGCAGTACTTC. It yields the protein CASSRTGDSSYEQYF. The gene calls are TRBV18 and TRBJ2-5, with 9 bases that match TRBD1. Matching the DNA end better, TRBJ2-7 makes the J call doubtful. The CDR3 has 15 residues. Germline CDR1 KGHSH, CDR2 LQKENI.

For the CDR3, the DNA is TGCGCCAGCAGTGCGCGGGGGTCCTACGAGCAGTACTTC. Protein sequence: CASSARGSYEQYF. This rearrangement joins TRBV10-2 to TRBJ2-5; 7 positions agree with TRBD2. The DNA end lines up better with TRBJ2-7; the J call may be wrong. The CDR3 runs to 13 residues. Germline CDR1 is WSHSY and CDR2 is SAAADI.

The chain links TRBV9 to TRBJ2-1; D is possibly TRBD1 (6 bases). Trimming took 4 bases from V and 4 from J, leaving 15 bases between them. CDR1 SGDLS and CDR2 YYNGEE come from the germline V gene. The CDR3 extends over 15 amino acids. CDR3 nucleotides: TGTGCCAGCAGCCCAAAGGGGGACCAATACAATGAGCAGTTCTTC. The encoded protein is CASSPKGDQYNEQFF. The whole variable domain, filled in from reference TRBV9 and TRBJ2-1, reads DSGVTQTPKHLITATGQRVTLRCSPRSGDLSVYWYQQSLDQGLQFLIQYYNGEERAKGNILERFSAQQFPDLHSELNLSSLELGDSALYFCASSPKGDQYNEQFFGPGTRLTVL.

V is TRBV15 and J is TRBJ2-1; weak D call: TRBD2 (6 bases). The V gene's germline CDR1 is LNHNV and CDR2 YYDKDF (reference sequence). Trimming cost V 4 bases and J 6 bases, with 19 bases left between them. CDR3 size: 16 residues. CDR3 sequence reads: CATSTHGLKILNEQFF. CDR3 nucleotides: TGTGCCACCAGCACACACGGACTAAAGATCCTCAATGAGCAGTTCTTC.

V usage is TRBV5-6 and J usage is TRBJ2-7; 7 nucleotides line up with TRBD1. The CDR3 runs 14 residues. Germline V CDR1 and CDR2: SGHDT, YYEEEE. The V and J ends lost 1 base and 2 bases, in that order; junction bases with no gene match: 3. CDR3 sequence: CASSLNGQAYEQYF. In nucleotides, the CDR3 is TGTGCCAGCAGCTTGAACGGACAGGCCTACGAGCAGTACTTC.

This rearrangement joins TRBV10-3 to TRBJ1-1, with D possibly matching TRBD1 (6 bases). V lost 4 bases and J lost 2, with 17 bases in between. Germline CDR1 is ENHRY and CDR2 is SYGVKD. The CDR3 has 16 residues. For the CDR3, the DNA is TGTGCCATCAGTGCAAGGACAGACTTATTCAACACTGAAGCTTTCTTT. It specifies CAISARTDLFNTEAFF.

The gene calls are TRBV5-4 and TRBJ2-2; 8 bases are a match to TRBD2. The CDR3 sequence is 14 residues long. Trimming at V came to 4 bases and at J to 5 bases, leaving 4 bases not matched to a gene. From germline, CDR1 is SGHNT and CDR2 YYREEE (reference sequence). Here the CDR3 DNA reads TGTGCCAGCAGCCAGCGGGAGTGGACCGGGGAGCTGTTTTTT. It yields the protein CASSQREWTGELFF.

This chain uses TRBV6-4 with TRBJ2-2; D ambiguous. The length of the CDR3 is 14 residues. The germline V gene encodes CDR1 MRHNA and CDR2 SNTAGT. V lost 4 bases and J 2 bases, leaving 8 bases between the germline ends. The DNA of the CDR3 is TGTGCCAGCAGTGGAGACACCAACACCGGGGAGCTGTTTTTT. This gives the protein CASSGDTNTGELFF.

J is TRBJ2-2 and V is TRBV2; D might be TRBD1 (6 bases). The germline gives CDR1 SNHLY, CDR2 FYNNEI. CDR3 length equals 14 residues. Trimming removed 5 bases at V and 1 base at J, with 8 bases between. Here the CDR3 reads CASSWDMNTGELFF. The CDR3 DNA reads TGTGCCAGCAGTTGGGACATGAACACCGGGGAGCTGTTTTTT.

The chain employs TRBV2 and TRBJ2-1; D is uncertain. Germline V CDR1 and CDR2: SNHLY, FYNNEI. This CDR3 has 15 residues. The germline V and J ends were trimmed by 2 bases and 3 bases, with 11 bases remaining between them. The CDR3 sequence: CASSERSAGYNEQFF. CDR3 sequence (DNA): TGTGCCAGCAGTGAACGTTCAGCTGGCTACAATGAGCAGTTCTTC.

V gene TRBV13 combines with J gene TRBJ2-1; 11 positions agree with TRBD1. The CDR3 has 14 amino acids. V shed 5 bases, J shed 9 bases, and the junction held 6 bases outside the gene matches. CDR1 is PRHDT, CDR2 FYEKMQ, per germline (reference sequence). The chain's CDR3 is CASSQGQGAGEQFF. The CDR3 coding sequence is TGTGCCAGCAGCCAAGGACAGGGGGCTGGTGAGCAGTTCTTC.

In this sample, this clone turned up a few times. The CDR3 coding sequence is TGTGCCAGCAGCACTCCAGGGGAAAAACTGTTTTTT. Its translation: CASSTPGEKLFF. The chain joins TRBV5-4 to TRBJ1-4, with D tentatively TRBD1 (5 bases). V was cut by 4 bases and J by 8 bases, with 9 bases left in between. Germline V gene data show CDR1 as SGHNT and CDR2 as YYREEE (reference sequence). The CDR3 totals 12 residues.

The chain carries TRBV7-9 and TRBJ2-7; 9 nucleotides agree with TRBD1. The CDR3 runs 15 residues. In germline, CDR1 is SEHNR, CDR2 FQNEAQ (reference sequence). Trimming took 4 bases from V and 2 from J; bases not matched to a gene: 6. The CDR3 is CASSSRDRAPYEQYF. CDR3 in DNA: TGTGCCAGCAGCTCCCGGGACAGGGCCCCCTACGAGCAGTACTTC.